Shown below are 15 T cell receptor beta chains from a single sample sequenced in a study of T-cell memory formation after mild COVID-19. TCRdb reprocessed the 5' RACE reads via MiXCR and lists one record per CDR3 protein. The sample has approximately 210,000 distinct CDR3 sequences, 27% seen once. What was sequenced was PBMCs or a T cell subset sorted from them (not recorded which). The receptors were gathered from an adult woman who had mild COVID-19 (a few samples of this study predate the infection). Cell type and time point are not known.

V gene TRBV27 combines with J gene TRBJ2-1, with 12 bases lining up with TRBD2. Trimming took 5 bases from V and 3 from J; bases not matched to a gene: 5. The CDR3 sequence is 16 residues long. CDR1 is MNHEY and CDR2 is SMNVEV in the germline V gene (reference sequence). The CDR3, as DNA: TGTGCCAGCAGTATCCAGACTAGCGGGAGCTACAATGAGCAGTTCTTC. It is translated as CASSIQTSGSYNEQFF.

This clonotype showed up just a few times. The J gene is TRBJ1-1, the V gene TRBV6-1, with D possibly TRBD1 on 6 matching bases. From germline, CDR1 is MNHNS and CDR2 SASEGT. There are 13 residues in the CDR3. The V end lost 3 bases, the J end lost 10 bases, and 15 bases lay between the germline ends. Written as DNA, the CDR3 is TGTGCCAGCAGTGATCCCGCCAGGGGTGGAGCTTTCTTT. Its translation: CASSDPARGGAFF.

V and J are TRBV10-3 and TRBJ2-5; 11 bases are shared with TRBD2. The germline gives CDR1 ENHRY, CDR2 SYGVKD. The CDR3 contains 14 residues. After removal of 4 bases from V and 5 bases from J, the junction contained 3 bases not matched to a gene. The CDR3 DNA follows: TGTGCCATCAGTGTGACTAGCGGGGTTGAGACCCAGTACTTC. As protein: CAISVTSGVETQYF.

In its sample, this clonotype was seen a few times. The rearrangement links TRBV5-1 to TRBJ2-7; the match to TRBD1 covers 8 bases. This CDR3 spans 15 amino acids. With 2 bases clipped from V and 7 bases from J, the junction kept 11 bases outside the gene matches. Germline values: CDR1 SGHRS, CDR2 YFSETQ. The CDR3 region is CASSLGGQGAWEQYF. As DNA, the CDR3 is TGCGCCAGCAGCTTAGGCGGGCAGGGGGCTTGGGAGCAGTACTTC.

Here the CDR3 reads CSVEDWSGRGTDTQYF. Here the CDR3 DNA reads TGCAGCGTTGAAGATTGGAGCGGGAGGGGCACAGATACGCAGTATTTT. The chain joins TRBV29-1 to TRBJ2-3, with 10 bases lining up with TRBD2. CDR1 is SQVTM, CDR2 ANQGSEA, per germline. There are 16 residues in the CDR3. V lost 0 bases and J lost 1; bases outside the gene matches: 4.

The rearrangement uses TRBV24-1 and TRBJ2-2; D unclear. Trimming took 4 bases from V and 0 from J, leaving 5 bases between them. The germline CDR1 and CDR2 sequences are KGHDR and SFDVKD. This CDR3 has 14 residues. The CDR3: CATSETPNTGELFF. CDR3 nucleotides: TGTGCCACCAGTGAAACTCCGAACACCGGGGAGCTGTTTTTT.

This clonotype has just a few counts. The rearrangement uses TRBV20-1 and TRBJ2-7; TRBD2 matches 12 bases. After removal of 0 bases from V and 4 bases from J, the junction contained 7 bases not matched to a gene. CDR1 is DFQATT, CDR2 SNEGSKA, per germline (reference sequence). CDR3 size: 16 residues. CDR3 DNA: TGCAGTGCTAGAGATCCGACTAGCGGGAGTAGGTACGAGCAGTACTTC. Amino acids: CSARDPTSGSRYEQYF.

V is TRBV4-3 and J is TRBJ2-7; no definite D call. Germline V gene data show CDR1 as LGHNA and CDR2 as YSLEER. The ends were cut back, 1 base at V and 4 bases at J, with 14 bases in the middle. The CDR3 loop spans 15 amino acids. The CDR3 sequence: CASSQVWGLGYEQYF. Written as DNA, the CDR3 is TGCGCCAGCAGCCAAGTATGGGGTTTAGGGTACGAGCAGTACTTC.

This clonotype came up a few times. The CDR3 bases are TGTGCCAGCCTAAGGCGGGGGGCGCAAACAAACGAGCAGTACTTC. Protein sequence: CASLRRGAQTNEQYF. The chain links TRBV27 to TRBJ2-7, with TRBD2 identical over 8 bases. Per germline, CDR1 MNHEY and CDR2 SMNVEV (reference sequence). V shed 8 bases, J shed 5 bases, and the junction held 14 bases outside the gene matches. CDR3 size: 15 residues.

This clonotype has just a few counts. V usage is TRBV5-5 and J usage is TRBJ2-1; D is possibly TRBD1 or TRBD2 (5 bases each). V shed 4 bases and J shed 10 bases, with 12 bases lying between them. Germline assignment: CDR1 SGHKS and CDR2 YYEKEE (reference sequence). This CDR3 spans 12 amino acids. The chain's CDR3 is CASSPDRDEQFF. In DNA, the CDR3 is TGTGCCAGCAGCCCCGACCGGGACGAGCAGTTCTTC.

This clonotype has more than one count but fewer than ten. The V gene is TRBV20-1, the J gene TRBJ2-1, with TRBD2 identical over 10 bases. Trimming removed 6 bases from V and 1 base from J; junction bases left unmatched: 9. This CDR3 has 16 residues. The V gene's germline CDR1 is DFQATT and CDR2 SNEGSKA (reference sequence). CDR3: CSAPSSGSLSYNEQFF. CDR3 bases: TGCAGTGCGCCCTCTAGCGGGAGTCTTTCCTACAATGAGCAGTTCTTC.

This clonotype has just a few counts. The chain combines TRBV7-2 with TRBJ1-6; no definite D call. CDR1 SGHTA and CDR2 FQGNSA come from the germline V gene. The ends were cut back, 2 bases at V and 13 bases at J, with 15 bases in the middle. This CDR3 is 14 amino acids long. The CDR3 here is CASSLTRTASPLHF. The DNA of the CDR3 is TGTGCCAGCAGCTTAACTCGGACCGCCAGTCCCCTCCACTTT.

This clonotype was counted between two and nine times. The chain uses TRBV5-1 and TRBJ2-1, with 8 bases aligning to TRBD2. The length of the CDR3 is 15 residues. The germline V gene has CDR1 SGHRS and CDR2 YFSETQ. V shed 3 bases, J shed 3 bases, and the junction held 5 bases outside the gene matches. CDR3: CASSSLAANYNEQFF. As DNA, the CDR3 is TGCGCCAGCAGCTCACTAGCGGCGAACTACAATGAGCAGTTCTTC.

There are a few counts of this clonotype. This chain joins TRBV7-2 and TRBJ2-1, with 8 bases aligning to TRBD2. Unmatched junction bases numbered 7, after V lost 5 bases and J lost 4 bases. CDR1 is SGHTA, CDR2 FQGNSA, per germline. The CDR3 runs to 15 residues. DNA for the CDR3: TGTGCCAGCAGCCCTACTAGCGGTTTGTACAATGAGCAGTTCTTC. Its protein product is CASSPTSGLYNEQFF.

The gene calls are TRBV29-1 and TRBJ1-1; D possibly corresponds to TRBD1 (5 bases). The CDR3 is 13 residues long. V lost 7 bases, J lost 0 bases, and 12 bases lay in between. The germline gives CDR1 SQVTM, CDR2 ANQGSEA. CDR3 sequence reads: CSGRDLLNTEAFF. The CDR3 DNA is TGCAGCGGGAGGGACTTACTGAACACTGAAGCTTTCTTT.